The 5 T cell receptor beta chains below all came from one sample that was sequenced in a study of long-term antiretroviral therapy in people with HIV. Running of the v3.0 immunoSEQ assay took place at survey level. Using immunoSEQ multiplex PCR, the repertoire was profiled, and TCRdb retains in-frame clones only, with some absent. This table has 20,000 to 25,000 clones, more than 75% appearing once. The source material was unsorted PBMCs, sampled 1.8 years before starting antiretroviral therapy. Source of these receptors: a woman aged 30 to 39 with HIV.

In this sample, this clone turned up once. The gene calls are TRBV5-6 and TRBJ1-1; no reliable D call. The V and J ends lost 0 bases and 1 base respectively, with 4 bases between them. There are 13 residues in the CDR3. Germline values: CDR1 SGHDT, CDR2 YYEEEE. The CDR3 is CASSLGTNTEAFF. CDR3 bases: TGTGCCAGCAGCTTGGGTACGAACACTGAAGCTTTCTTT.

The chain is built from TRBV19 and TRBJ2-7; 8 bases agree with TRBD2. Looked up from germline, CDR1 is LNHDA and CDR2 is SQIVND (reference sequence). The CDR3 consists of 14 residues. Trimming removed 5 bases from V and 5 bases from J; junction bases left unmatched: 8. The DNA for the CDR3 is TGTGCCAGTAGTGCCGCCGGGGGGGGGCACGAGCAGTACTTC. Translated: CASSAAGGGHEQYF.

The genes are TRBV19 and TRBJ1-5; maybe TRBD1 (5 bases). This CDR3 is 12 amino acids long. With 1 base removed from V and 9 bases from J, the gap between germline ends came to 7 bases. Germline V gene sequence: CDR1 LNHDA, CDR2 SQIVND (reference sequence). The CDR3 sequence is CASSIGDLPQHF. CDR3 sequence (DNA): TGTGCCAGTAGTATAGGGGACTTGCCCCAGCATTTT.

CDR3 amino acids: CASSLERTTTFF. The CDR3, as DNA: TGTGCCAGCAGCCTAGAGCGGACGACAACTTTCTTT. The chain carries TRBV6-6 and TRBJ1-1; no clear D. The CDR3 runs to 12 residues. From germline, CDR1 is MNHNY and CDR2 SVGAGI (reference sequence). V was pared by 6 bases and J by 12 bases, with 17 bases between.

The chain has TRBV11-2 and TRBJ1-6; tentative D call: TRBD1 (6 bases). The CDR3 has 15 residues. V was pared by 4 bases and J by 6 bases, with 13 bases between. CDR1 and CDR2 (germline): SGHAT, FQNNGV. CDR3 region: CASSSHRATNSPLHF. The CDR3 bases are TGTGCCAGCAGCTCACACAGGGCTACTAATTCACCCCTCCACTTT.